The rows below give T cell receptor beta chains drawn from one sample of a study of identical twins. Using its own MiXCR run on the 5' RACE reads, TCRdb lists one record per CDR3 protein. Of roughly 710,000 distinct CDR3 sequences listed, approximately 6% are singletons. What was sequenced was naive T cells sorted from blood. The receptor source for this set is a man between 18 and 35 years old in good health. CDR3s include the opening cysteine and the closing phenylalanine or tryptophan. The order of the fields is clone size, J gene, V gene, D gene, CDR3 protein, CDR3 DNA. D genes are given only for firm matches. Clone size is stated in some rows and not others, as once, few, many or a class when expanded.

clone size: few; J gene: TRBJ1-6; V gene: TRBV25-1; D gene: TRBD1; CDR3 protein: CASLDRVDSPLHF; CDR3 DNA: TGTGCCAGCCTGGACAGGGTCGATTCACCCCTCCACTTT
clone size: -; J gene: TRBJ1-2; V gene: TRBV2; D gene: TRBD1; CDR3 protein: CASSGQGGYTF; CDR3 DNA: TGTGCCAGCAGCGGACAGGGTGGCTACACCTTC
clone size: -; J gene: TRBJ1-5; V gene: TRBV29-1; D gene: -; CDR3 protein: CSVAFGQNSNQPQHF; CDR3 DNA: TGCAGCGTTGCATTCGGACAGAATAGCAATCAGCCCCAGCATTTT
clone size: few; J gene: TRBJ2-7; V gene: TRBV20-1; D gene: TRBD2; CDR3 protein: CSASHGLARDEQYF; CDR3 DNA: TGCAGTGCTAGCCACGGACTAGCGCGCGACGAGCAGTACTTC
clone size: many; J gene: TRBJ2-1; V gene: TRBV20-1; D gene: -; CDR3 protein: CSAGEDEQFF; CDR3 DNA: TGCAGTGCTGGGGAGGATGAGCAGTTCTTC
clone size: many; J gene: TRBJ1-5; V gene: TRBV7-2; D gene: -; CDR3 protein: CASSLKAVNQPQHF; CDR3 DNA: TGTGCCAGCAGCTTAAAGGCGGTCAATCAGCCCCAGCATTTT
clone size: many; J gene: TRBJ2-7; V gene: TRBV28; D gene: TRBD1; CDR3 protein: CASSLSFGTGPLYEQYF; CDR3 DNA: TGTGCCAGCAGTTTATCATTCGGGACAGGTCCTCTCTACGAGCAGTACTTC
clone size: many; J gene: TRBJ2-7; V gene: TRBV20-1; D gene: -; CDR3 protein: CSVYPRLDVYEQYF; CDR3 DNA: TGCAGTGTCTACCCGAGACTAGATGTCTACGAGCAGTACTTC
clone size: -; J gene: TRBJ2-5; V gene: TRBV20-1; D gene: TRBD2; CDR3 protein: CSAREWAGDGETQYF; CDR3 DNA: TGCAGTGCTAGGGAATGGGCGGGAGATGGAGAGACCCAGTACTTC
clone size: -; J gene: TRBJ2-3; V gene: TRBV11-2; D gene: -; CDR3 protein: CASSLVDYIDTQYF; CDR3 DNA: TGTGCCAGCAGCTTAGTGGACTACATAGATACGCAGTATTTT
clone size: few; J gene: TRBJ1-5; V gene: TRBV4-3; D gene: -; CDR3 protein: CASSQGHDQPQHF; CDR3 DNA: TGCGCCAGCAGCCAAGGACACGATCAGCCCCAGCATTTT
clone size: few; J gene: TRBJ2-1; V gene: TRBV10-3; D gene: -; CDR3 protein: CAISLTRDNEQFF; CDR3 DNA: TGTGCCATCAGTCTGACTAGGGACAATGAGCAGTTCTTC
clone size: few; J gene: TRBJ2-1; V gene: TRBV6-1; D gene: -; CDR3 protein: CASSPHHLPRVNEQFF; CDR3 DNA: TGTGCCAGCAGCCCACACCACCTCCCAAGGGTAAATGAGCAGTTCTTC
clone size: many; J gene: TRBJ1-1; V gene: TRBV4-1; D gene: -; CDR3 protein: CASSQDRSEWVAMNTEAFF; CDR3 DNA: TGCGCCAGCAGCCAAGATAGGAGCGAATGGGTTGCTATGAACACTGAAGCTTTCTTT
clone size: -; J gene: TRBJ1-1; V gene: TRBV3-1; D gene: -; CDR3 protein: CASSGAGIEAFF; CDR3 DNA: TGTGCCAGCAGTGGGGCAGGGATTGAAGCTTTCTTT
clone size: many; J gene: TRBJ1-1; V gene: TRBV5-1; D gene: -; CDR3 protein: CASSLGPITLNTEAFF; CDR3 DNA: TGCGCCAGCAGCTTAGGGCCGATCACCTTGAACACTGAAGCTTTCTTT
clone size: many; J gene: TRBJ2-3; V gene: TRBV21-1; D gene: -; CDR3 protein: CASSKETARTSDPTDTQYF; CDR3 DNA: TGTGCCAGCAGCAAAGAAACGGCGAGGACTAGCGACCCCACAGATACGCAGTATTTT
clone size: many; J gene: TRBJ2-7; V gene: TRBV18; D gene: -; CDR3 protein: CASSPPVGSPYEQYF; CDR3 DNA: TGTGCCAGCTCACCACCGGTAGGGAGTCCCTACGAGCAGTACTTC
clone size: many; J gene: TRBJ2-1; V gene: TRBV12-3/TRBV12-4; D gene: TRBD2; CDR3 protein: CASSLGSLAESEQFF; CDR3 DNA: TGTGCCAGCAGTTTGGGTTCACTAGCGGAGTCTGAGCAGTTCTTC
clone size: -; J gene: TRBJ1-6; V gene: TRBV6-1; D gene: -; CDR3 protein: CASSPEGSSYNSPLHF; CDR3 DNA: TGTGCCAGCAGCCCCGAGGGTAGCTCCTATAATTCACCCCTCCACTTT
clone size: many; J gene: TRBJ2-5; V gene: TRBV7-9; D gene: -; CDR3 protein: CASSLFDGGRETQYF; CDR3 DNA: TGTGCCAGCAGCTTGTTTGATGGGGGTCGGGAGACCCAGTACTTC
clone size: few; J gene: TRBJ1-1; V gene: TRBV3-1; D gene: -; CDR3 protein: CASSPQGWVTEAFF; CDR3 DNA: TGTGCCAGCAGCCCGCAGGGGTGGGTCACTGAAGCTTTCTTT
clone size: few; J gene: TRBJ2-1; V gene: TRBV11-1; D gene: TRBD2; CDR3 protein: CASSWILAGRLSYNEQFF; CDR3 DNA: TGTGCCAGCAGCTGGATCCTAGCGGGTCGCCTCTCCTACAATGAGCAGTTCTTC
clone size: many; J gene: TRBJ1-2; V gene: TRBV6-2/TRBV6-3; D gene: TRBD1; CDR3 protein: CASRRTGRDYGYTF; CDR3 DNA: TGTGCCAGCAGGCGGACAGGTCGGGACTATGGCTACACCTTC
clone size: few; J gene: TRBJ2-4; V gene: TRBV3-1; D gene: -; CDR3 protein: CASSQLGAKNIQYF; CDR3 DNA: TGTGCCAGCAGCCAACTTGGAGCCAAAAACATTCAGTACTTC
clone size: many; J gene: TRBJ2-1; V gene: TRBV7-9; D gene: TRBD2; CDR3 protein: CASSSTIAGGTYNEQFF; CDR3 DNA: TGTGCCAGCAGCTCGACTATAGCGGGAGGAACCTACAATGAGCAGTTCTTC
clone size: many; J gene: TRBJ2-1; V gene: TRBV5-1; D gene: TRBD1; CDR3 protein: CASKPGQYVDEQFF; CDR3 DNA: TGCGCCAGCAAACCGGGACAGTATGTGGATGAGCAGTTCTTC
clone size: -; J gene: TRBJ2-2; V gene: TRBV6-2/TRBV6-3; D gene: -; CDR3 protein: CASSPTRGGGELFF; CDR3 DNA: TGTGCCAGCAGCCCTACGCGGGGTGGCGGGGAGCTGTTTTTT